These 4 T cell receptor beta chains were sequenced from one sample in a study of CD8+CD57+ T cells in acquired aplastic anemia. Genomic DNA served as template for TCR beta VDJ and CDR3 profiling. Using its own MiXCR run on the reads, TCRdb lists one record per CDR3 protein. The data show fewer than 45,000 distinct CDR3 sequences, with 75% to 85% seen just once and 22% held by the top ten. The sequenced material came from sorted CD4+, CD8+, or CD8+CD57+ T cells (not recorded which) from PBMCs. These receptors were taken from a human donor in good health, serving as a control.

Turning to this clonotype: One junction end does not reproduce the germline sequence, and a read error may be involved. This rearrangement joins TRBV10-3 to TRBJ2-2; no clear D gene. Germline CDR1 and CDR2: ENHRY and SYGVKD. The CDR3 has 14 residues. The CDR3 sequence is CASSVGQNTGELFF. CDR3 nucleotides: TGTGCCAGCAGTGTTGGGCAGAACACCGGGGAGCTGTTTTTT.

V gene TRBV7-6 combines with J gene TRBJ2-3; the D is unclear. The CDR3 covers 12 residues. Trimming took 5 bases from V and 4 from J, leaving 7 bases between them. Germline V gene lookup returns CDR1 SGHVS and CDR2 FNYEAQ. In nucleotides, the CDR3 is TGTGCCAGCAGCCATGGTGCAGATACGCAGTATTTT. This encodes CASSHGADTQYF.

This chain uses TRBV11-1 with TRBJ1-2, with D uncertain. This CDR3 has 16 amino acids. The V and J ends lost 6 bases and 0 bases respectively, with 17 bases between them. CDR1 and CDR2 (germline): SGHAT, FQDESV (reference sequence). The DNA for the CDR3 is TGTGCCAGCAGTTCGTCAGCCCGCCATGCTAACTATGGCTACACCTTC. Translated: CASSSSARHANYGYTF. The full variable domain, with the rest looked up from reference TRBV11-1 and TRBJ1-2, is EAEVAQSPRYKITEKSQAVAFWCDPISGHATLYWYRQILGQGPELLVQFQDESVVDDSQLPKDRFSAERLKGVDSTLKIQPAELGDSAMYLCASSSSARHANYGYTFGSGTRLTVV.

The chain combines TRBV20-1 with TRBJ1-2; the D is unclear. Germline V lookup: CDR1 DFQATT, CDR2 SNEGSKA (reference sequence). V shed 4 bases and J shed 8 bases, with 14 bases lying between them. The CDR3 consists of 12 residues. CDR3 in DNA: TGCAGTGCTACATGGCGGAACGAGGGCTACACCTTC. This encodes CSATWRNEGYTF.